The sequence of this TCR beta chain was determined in a study of response to subunit inactivated influenza vaccine. Findings and caveats of the study: The authors suggested that every seasonal influenza vaccination recruits few new T cells.

Note on this clonotype: Antigen: not known.

MiXCR was run by TCRdb on the RT-PCR reads, yielding one entry per CDR3 protein. Among 650,000 to 800,000 distinct CDR3 sequences listed, under 20% were seen once. Germline-derived CDR1 and CDR2 are SQVTM and ANQGSEA. The CDR3 consists of 12 residues. The V gene lost 5 bases and the J gene lost 4 bases, with 10 bases spanning the gap. Sample: PBMCs from blood, taken around 5 days after vaccination. The receptor was isolated from a man aged 50 or older who received an inactivated influenza vaccine. The rearrangement links TRBV29-1 to TRBJ2-3, with a possible D match to TRBD1 (6 bases). Here the CDR3 DNA reads TGCAGCGTTATACAGGGACCAGATACGCAGTATTTT. Translated, it gives CSVIQGPDTQYF.